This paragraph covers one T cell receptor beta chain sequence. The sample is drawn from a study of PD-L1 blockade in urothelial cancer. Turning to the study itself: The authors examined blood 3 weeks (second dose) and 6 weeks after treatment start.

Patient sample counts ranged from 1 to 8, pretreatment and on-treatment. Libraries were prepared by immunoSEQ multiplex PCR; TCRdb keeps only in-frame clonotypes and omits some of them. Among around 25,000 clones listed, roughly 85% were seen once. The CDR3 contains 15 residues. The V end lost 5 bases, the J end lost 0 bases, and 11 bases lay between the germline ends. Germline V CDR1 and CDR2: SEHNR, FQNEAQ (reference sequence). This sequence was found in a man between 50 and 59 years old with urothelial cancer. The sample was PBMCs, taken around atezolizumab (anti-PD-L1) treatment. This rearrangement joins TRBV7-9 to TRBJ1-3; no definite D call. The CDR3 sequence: CASSPTFSSGNTIYF. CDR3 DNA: TGTGCCAGCAGCCCAACTTTTAGCTCTGGAAACACCATATATTTT.